These 4 T cell receptor beta chains came from one sample sequenced in a study of blood T cells in healthy people across ages. A J-beta primer mix and a sample-barcoded 5' primer were used in a second PCR of about 7 to 11 cycles. TCRdb re-called the 5' RACE reads through MiXCR, storing one row per CDR3 protein. The sample lists fewer than 2 million distinct CDR3 sequences; around 40% were seen once. The sequencing input was blood. The source of these receptors is a human donor in good health.

The chain's CDR3 is CAISDNRGKSSGNTIYF. In DNA form, the CDR3 reads TGTGCCATCAGTGACAACAGGGGGAAGAGCTCTGGAAACACCATATATTTT. This chain joins TRBV10-3 and TRBJ1-3; 8 bases match TRBD1. This CDR3 spans 17 amino acids. Germline V gene sequence: CDR1 ENHRY, CDR2 SYGVKD. Losses at the gene ends were 3 bases for V and 0 bases for J; bases not matched to a gene: 7.

This clonotype was recorded only once. The chain has TRBV20-1 and TRBJ2-5; possibly TRBD2 for D (6 bases). The CDR3 has 16 residues. Germline assignment: CDR1 DFQATT and CDR2 SNEGSKA (reference sequence). V gave up 6 bases and J gave up 4 bases, with 24 bases separating them. CDR3: CSAHSGENGGRETQYF. In nucleotides, the CDR3 is TGCAGTGCCCACTCAGGCGAGAACGGGGGAAGAGAGACCCAGTACTTC.

Remarks on this clonotype: One junction end disagrees with the germline gene, perhaps due to a read error. The rearrangement uses TRBV28 and TRBJ2-7; tentatively, D is TRBD2 (6 bases). CDR3 length equals 18 residues. Per germline, CDR1 MDHEN and CDR2 SYDVKM. The CDR3, as DNA: TGTACCAGCATTCCGCCAGGGTCCGGGACTCAGAGCTCCTACGAGCAGTACTTC. Residues: CTSIPPGSGTQSSYEQYF.

A few counts support this clonotype. In DNA, the CDR3 is TGTGCCAGCGAGGGGGCTCGTAGTTACGAGCAGTACTTC. Translation: CASEGARSYEQYF. The gene calls are TRBV2 and TRBJ2-7; the match to TRBD1 covers 7 bases. Germline V lookup: CDR1 SNHLY, CDR2 FYNNEI. CDR3 length equals 13 residues. The trim removed 8 bases at V and 4 bases at J, leaving 8 bases unmatched.